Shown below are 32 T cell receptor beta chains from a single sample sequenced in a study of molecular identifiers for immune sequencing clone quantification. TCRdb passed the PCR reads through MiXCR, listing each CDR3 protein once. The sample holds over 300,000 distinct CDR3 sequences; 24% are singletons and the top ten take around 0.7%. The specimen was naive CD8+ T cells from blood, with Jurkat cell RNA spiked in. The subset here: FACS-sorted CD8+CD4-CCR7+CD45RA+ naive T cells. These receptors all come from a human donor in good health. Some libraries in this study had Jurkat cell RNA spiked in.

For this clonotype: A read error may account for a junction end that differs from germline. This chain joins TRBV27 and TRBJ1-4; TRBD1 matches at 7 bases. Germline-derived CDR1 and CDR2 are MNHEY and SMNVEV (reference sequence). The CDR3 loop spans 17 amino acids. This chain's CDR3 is CASGPGTDITTNEKVFF. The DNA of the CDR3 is TGTGCCAGCGGTCCCGGGACAGATATTACAACTAATGAAAAAGTGTTTTTT.

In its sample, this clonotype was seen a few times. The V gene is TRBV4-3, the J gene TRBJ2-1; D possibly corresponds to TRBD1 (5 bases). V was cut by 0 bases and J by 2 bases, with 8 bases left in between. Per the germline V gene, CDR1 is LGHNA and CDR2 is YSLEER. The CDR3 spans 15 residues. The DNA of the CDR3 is TGCGCCAGCAGCCAAGAGACAGCGACCTACAATGAGCAGTTCTTC. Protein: CASSQETATYNEQFF.

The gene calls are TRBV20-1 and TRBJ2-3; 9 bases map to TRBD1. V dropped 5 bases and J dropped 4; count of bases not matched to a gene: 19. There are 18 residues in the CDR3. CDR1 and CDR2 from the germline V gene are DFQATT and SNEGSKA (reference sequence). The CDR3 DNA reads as TGCAGTGCTGGGGGACAGGGATATTGGACGAGGGGCGCAGATACGCAGTATTTT. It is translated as CSAGGQGYWTRGADTQYF.

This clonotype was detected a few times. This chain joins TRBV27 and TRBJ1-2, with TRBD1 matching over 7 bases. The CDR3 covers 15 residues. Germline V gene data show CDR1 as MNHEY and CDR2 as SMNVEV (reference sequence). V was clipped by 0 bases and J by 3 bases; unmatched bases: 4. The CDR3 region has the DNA TGTGCCAGCAGTTTATCAGGGGGCGAATACTATGGCTACACCTTC. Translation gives CASSLSGGEYYGYTF.

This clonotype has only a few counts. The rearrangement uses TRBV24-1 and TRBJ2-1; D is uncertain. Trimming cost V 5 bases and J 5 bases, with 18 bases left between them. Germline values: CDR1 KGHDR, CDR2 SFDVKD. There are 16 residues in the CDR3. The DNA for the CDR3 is TGTGCCACCAGTGGGTTTTCAGAAAGACCTAACAATGAGCAGTTCTTC. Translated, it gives CATSGFSERPNNEQFF.

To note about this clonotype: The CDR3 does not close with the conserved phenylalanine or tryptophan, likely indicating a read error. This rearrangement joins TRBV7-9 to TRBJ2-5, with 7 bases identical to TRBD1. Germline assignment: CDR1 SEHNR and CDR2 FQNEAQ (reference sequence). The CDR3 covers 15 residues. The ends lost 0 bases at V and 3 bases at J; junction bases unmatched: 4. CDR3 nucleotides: TGTGCCAGCAGCTTAGCGTTTGGACAGGAAGAGACCCAGTACTTA. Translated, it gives CASSLAFGQEETQYL.

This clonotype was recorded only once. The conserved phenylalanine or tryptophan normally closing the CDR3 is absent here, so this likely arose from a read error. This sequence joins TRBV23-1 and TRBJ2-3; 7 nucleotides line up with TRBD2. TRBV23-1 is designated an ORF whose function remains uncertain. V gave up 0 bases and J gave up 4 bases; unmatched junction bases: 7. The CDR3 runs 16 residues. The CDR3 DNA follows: TGCGCCAGCAGTCAATCTGTGCTAGCGGAGGCAGATACGCAGTATGTA. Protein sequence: CASSQSVLAEADTQYV.

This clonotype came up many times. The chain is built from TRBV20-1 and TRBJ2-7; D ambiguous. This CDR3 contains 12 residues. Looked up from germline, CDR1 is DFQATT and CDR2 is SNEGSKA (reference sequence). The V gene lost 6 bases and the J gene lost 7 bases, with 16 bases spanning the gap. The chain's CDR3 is CSAADGPTEQYF. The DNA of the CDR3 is TGCAGTGCGGCCGACGGACCTACGGAGCAGTACTTC.

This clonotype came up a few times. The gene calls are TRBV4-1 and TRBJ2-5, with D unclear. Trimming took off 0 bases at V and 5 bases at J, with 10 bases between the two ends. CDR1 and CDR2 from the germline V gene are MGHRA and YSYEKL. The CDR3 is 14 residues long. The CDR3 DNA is TGCGCCAGCAGCCAAGACCGGAATACGGAGACCCAGTACTTC. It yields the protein CASSQDRNTETQYF.

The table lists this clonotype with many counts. CDR3 residues: CASSQGGRADTQYF. In DNA form, the CDR3 reads TGTGCCAGCAGCCAGGGCGGGAGGGCAGATACGCAGTATTTT. This chain joins TRBV4-2 and TRBJ2-3, with 9 bases aligning to TRBD2. V gave up 3 bases and J gave up 4 bases; unmatched junction bases: 2. There are 14 residues in the CDR3. Looked up from germline, CDR1 is LGHNA and CDR2 is YNFKEQ.

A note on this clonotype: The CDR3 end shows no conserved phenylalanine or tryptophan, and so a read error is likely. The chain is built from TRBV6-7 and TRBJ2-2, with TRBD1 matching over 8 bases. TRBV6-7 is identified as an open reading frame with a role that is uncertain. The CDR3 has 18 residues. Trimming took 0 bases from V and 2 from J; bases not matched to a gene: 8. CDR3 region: CASSYSTSGGRNTGELFL. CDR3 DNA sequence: TGTGCCAGCAGTTACTCCACCTCAGGGGGCAGAAACACCGGGGAGCTGTTTCTT.

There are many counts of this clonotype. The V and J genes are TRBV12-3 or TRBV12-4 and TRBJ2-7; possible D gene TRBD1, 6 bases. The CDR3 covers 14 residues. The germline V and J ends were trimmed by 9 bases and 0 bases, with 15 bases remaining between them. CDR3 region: CASRTGTSSYEQYF. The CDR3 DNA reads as TGTGCCAGTAGAACAGGGACGAGCTCCTACGAGCAGTACTTC.

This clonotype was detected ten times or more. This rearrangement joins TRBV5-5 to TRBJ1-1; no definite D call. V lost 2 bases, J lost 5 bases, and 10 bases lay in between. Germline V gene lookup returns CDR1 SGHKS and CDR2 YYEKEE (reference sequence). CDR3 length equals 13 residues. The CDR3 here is CASSFGVGTEAFF. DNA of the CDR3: TGTGCCAGCAGCTTCGGGGTTGGGACTGAAGCTTTCTTT.

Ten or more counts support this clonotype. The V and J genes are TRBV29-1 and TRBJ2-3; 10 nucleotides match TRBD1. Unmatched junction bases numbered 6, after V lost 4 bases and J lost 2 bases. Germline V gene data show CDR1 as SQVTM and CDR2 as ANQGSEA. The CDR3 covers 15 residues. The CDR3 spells CSVGGDRGLTDTQYF. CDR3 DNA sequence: TGCAGCGTTGGCGGCGACAGGGGGCTCACAGATACGCAGTATTTT.

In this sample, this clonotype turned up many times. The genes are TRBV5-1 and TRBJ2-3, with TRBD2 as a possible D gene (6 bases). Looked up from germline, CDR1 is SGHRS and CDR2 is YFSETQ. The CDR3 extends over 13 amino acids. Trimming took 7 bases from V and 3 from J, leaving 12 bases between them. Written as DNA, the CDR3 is TGCGCCAGCGGTGAAGGGAGGACAGATACGCAGTATTTT. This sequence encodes CASGEGRTDTQYF.

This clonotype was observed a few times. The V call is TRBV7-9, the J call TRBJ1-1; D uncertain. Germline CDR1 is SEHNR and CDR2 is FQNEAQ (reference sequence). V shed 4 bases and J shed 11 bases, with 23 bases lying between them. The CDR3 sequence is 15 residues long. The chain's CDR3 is CASSSTTQTRIPAFF. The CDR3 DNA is TGTGCCAGCAGCTCAACAACTCAGACACGGATCCCGGCTTTCTTT. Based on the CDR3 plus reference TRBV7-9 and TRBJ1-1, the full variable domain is DTGVSQNPRHKITKRGQNVTFRCDPISEHNRLYWYRQTLGQGPEFLTYFQNEAQLEKSRLLSDRFSAERPKGSFSTLEIQRTEQGDSAMYLCASSSTTQTRIPAFFGQGTRLTVV.

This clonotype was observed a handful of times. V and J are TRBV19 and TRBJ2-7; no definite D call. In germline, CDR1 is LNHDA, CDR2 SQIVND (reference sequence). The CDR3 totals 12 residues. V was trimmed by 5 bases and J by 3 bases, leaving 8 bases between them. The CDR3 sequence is CASSPSNYEQYF. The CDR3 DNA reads TGTGCCAGTAGTCCCTCGAACTACGAGCAGTACTTC.

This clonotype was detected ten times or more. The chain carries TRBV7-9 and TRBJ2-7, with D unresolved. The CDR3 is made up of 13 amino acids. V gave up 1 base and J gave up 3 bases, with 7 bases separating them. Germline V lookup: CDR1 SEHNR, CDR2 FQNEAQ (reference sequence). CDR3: CASSLVSDYEQYF. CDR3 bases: TGTGCCAGCAGCTTAGTGTCAGACTACGAGCAGTACTTC.

In DNA, the CDR3 is TGTGCCAGCAGCATTAGGACTAGCGGGACGAACACCGGGGAGCTGTTTTTT. Translation: CASSIRTSGTNTGELFF. The gene calls are TRBV13 and TRBJ2-2; 12 bases fit TRBD2. Trimming at V came to 5 bases and at J to 0 bases, leaving 4 bases not matched to a gene. The CDR3 extends over 17 amino acids. Germline CDR1 is PRHDT and CDR2 is FYEKMQ (reference sequence).

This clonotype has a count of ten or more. The chain's CDR3 is CASSPTGGLAYEQYF. CDR3 bases: TGTGCCAGCAGTCCGACAGGGGGTCTCGCCTACGAGCAGTACTTC. The rearrangement links TRBV27 to TRBJ2-7, with 9 bases identical to TRBD1. Germline CDR1 is MNHEY and CDR2 is SMNVEV (reference sequence). The junction had 7 bases not matched to a gene; V was cut back by 5 bases and J by 2 bases. The CDR3 runs 15 residues.

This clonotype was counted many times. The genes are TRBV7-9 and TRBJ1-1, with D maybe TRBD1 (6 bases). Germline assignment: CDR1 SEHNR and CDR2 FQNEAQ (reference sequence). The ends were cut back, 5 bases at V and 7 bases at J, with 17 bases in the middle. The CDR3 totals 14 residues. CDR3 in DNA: TGTGCCAGCAGCCAAACCCCGGGACACCATGAAGCTTTCTTT. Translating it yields CASSQTPGHHEAFF.

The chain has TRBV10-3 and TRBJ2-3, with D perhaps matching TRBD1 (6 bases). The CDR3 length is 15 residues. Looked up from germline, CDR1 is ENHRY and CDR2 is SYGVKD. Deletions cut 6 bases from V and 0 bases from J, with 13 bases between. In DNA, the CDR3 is TGTGCCATCAGCTCGTTCACAGGGAGCACAGATACGCAGTATTTT. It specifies CAISSFTGSTDTQYF.

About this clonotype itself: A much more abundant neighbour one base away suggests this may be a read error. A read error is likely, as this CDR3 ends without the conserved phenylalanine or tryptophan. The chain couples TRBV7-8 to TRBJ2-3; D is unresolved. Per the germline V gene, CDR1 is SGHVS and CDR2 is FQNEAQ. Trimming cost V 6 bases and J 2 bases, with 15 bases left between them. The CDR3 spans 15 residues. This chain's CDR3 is CASSYDIYVTDTQYL. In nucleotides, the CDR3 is TGTGCCAGCAGTTATGACATTTATGTCACAGATACGCAGTATCTT.

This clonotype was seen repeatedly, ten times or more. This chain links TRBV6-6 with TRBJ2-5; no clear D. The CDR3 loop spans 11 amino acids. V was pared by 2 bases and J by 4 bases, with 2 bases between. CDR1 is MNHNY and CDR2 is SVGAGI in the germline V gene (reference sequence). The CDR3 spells CASSYAETQYF. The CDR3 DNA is TGTGCCAGCAGTTACGCAGAGACCCAGTACTTC.

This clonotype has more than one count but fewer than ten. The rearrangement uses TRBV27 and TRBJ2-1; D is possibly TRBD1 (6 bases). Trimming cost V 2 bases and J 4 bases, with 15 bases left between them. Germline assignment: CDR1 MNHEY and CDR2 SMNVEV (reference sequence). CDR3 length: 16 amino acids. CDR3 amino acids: CASSLTDGGFYNEQFF. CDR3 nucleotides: TGTGCCAGCAGTTTAACCGATGGGGGCTTTTACAATGAGCAGTTCTTC.

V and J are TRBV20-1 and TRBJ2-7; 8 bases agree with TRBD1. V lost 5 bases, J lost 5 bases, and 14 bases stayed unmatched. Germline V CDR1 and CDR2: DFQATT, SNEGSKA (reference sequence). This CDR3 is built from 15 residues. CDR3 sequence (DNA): TGCAGTGCTCCTATACGCCGACAGGGGTCGGACGAGCAGTACTTC. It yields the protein CSAPIRRQGSDEQYF.

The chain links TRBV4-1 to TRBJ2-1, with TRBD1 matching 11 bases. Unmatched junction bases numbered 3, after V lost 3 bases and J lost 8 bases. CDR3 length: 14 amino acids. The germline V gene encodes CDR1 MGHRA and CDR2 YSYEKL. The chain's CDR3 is CASSHGQGADEQFF. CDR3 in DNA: TGCGCCAGCAGCCACGGACAGGGGGCTGATGAGCAGTTCTTC.

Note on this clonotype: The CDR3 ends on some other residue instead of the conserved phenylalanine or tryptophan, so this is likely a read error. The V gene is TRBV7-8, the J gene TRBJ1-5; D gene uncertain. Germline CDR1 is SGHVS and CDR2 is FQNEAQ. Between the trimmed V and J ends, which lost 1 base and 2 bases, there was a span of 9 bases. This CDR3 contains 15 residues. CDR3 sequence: CASSLVVQRNQPQHL. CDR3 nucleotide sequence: TGTGCCAGCAGCTTAGTCGTACAACGCAATCAGCCCCAGCATCTT.

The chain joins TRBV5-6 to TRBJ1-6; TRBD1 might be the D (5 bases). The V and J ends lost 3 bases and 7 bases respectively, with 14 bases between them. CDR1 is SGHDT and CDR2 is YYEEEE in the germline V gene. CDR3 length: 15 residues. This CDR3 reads CASSWPTGGNSPLHF. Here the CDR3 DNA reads TGTGCCAGCAGCTGGCCTACAGGAGGGAATTCACCCCTCCACTTT.

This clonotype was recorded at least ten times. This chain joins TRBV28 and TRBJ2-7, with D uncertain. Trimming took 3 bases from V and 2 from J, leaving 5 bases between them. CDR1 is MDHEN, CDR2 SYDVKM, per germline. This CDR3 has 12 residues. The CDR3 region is CASSFGAYEQYF. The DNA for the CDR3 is TGTGCCAGCAGTTTTGGAGCCTACGAGCAGTACTTC. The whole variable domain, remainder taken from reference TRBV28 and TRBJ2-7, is DVKVTQSSRYLVKRTGEKVFLECVQDMDHENMFWYRQDPGLGLRLIYFSYDVKMKEKGDIPEGYSVSREKKERFSLILESASTNQTSMYLCASSFGAYEQYFGPGTRLTVT.

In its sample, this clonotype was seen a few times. The CDR3 region is CASSQDQVVREGTEAFF. The CDR3 region has the DNA TGCGCCAGCAGCCAAGATCAGGTGGTCAGGGAGGGCACTGAAGCTTTCTTT. The chain employs TRBV4-1 and TRBJ1-1; the D gene is possibly TRBD1 (5 bases). The germline gives CDR1 MGHRA, CDR2 YSYEKL. This CDR3 spans 17 amino acids. The germline V and J ends were trimmed by 0 bases and 4 bases, with 18 bases remaining between them.

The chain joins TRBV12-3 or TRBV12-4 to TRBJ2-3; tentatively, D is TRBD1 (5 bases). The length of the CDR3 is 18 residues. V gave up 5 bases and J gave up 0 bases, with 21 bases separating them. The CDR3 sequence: CASSPQRAGWKSTDTQYF. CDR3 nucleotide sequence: TGTGCCAGCAGTCCACAAAGGGCAGGGTGGAAGAGCACAGATACGCAGTATTTT.